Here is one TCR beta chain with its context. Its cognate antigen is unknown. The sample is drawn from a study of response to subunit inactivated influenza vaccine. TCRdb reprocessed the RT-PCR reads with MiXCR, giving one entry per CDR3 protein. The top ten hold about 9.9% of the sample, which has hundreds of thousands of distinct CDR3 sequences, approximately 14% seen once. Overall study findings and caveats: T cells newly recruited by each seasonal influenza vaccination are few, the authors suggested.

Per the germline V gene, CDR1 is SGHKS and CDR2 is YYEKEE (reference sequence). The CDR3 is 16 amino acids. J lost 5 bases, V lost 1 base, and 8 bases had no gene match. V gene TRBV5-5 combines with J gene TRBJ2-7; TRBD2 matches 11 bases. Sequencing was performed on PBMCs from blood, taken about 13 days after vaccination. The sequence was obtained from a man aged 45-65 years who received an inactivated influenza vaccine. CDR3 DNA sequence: TGTGCCAGCAGCTTGTCCACTAGCGGGAGTTTCCACGAGCAGTACTTC. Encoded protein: CASSLSTSGSFHEQYF.